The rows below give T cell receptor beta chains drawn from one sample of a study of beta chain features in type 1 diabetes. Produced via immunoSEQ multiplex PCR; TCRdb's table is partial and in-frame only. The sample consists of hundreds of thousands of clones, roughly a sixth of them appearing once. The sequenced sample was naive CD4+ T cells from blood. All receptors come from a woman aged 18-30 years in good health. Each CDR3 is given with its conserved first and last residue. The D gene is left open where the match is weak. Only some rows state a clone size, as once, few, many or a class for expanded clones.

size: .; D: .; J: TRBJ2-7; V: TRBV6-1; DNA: TGTGCCAGCAGCGTAGGACTCGAGCAGTACTTC; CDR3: CASSVGLEQYF
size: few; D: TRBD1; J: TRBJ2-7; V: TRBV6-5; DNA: TGTGCCAGCAGTTACTCGAGAGGACAGGGCTCCTACGAGCAGTACTTC; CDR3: CASSYSRGQGSYEQYF
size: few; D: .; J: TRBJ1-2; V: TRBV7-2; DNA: TGTGCCAGCAGCCTCTTAGGACAGAACTATGGCTACACCTTC; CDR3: CASSLLGQNYGYTF
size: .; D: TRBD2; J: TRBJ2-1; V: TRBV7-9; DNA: TGTGCCAGCGCAGGGCGGGAGGGAGTCGAGCAGTTCTTC; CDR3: CASAGREGVEQFF
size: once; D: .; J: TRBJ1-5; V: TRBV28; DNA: TGTGCCAGCAGTGTACCCGGGACTGCGGGCAATCAGCCCCAGCATTTT; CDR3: CASSVPGTAGNQPQHF
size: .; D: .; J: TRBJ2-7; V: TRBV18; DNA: TGTGCCAGCTCACCGACCTCACTCTCCTACGAGCAGTACTTC; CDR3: CASSPTSLSYEQYF
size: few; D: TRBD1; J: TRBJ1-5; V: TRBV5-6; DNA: TGTGCCAGCAGCTCCTACAGGGGGAGCAATCAGCCCCAGCATTTT; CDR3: CASSSYRGSNQPQHF
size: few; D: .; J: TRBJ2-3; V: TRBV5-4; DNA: TGTGCCAGCAGCCACGGGGGAGTCACAGATACGCAGTATTTT; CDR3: CASSHGGVTDTQYF
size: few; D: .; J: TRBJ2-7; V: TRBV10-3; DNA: TGTGCCATCAGTGACCTAAGGTCCCCGGGGGCCGAGCAGTACTTC; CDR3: CAISDLRSPGAEQYF
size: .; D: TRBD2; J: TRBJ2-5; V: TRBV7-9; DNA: TGTGCCAGCAGCTTAGCGCCTAGCGGGAGGGGGACCCAGTACTTC; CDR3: CASSLAPSGRGTQYF
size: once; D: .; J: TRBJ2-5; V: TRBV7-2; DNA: TGTGCCAGCAGCTTCGCCTCGGAGACCCAGTACTTC; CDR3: CASSFASETQYF
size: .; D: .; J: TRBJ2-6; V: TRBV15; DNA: TGTGCCACGACCTGGCGGAGCTCTGGGGCCAACGTCCTGACTTTC; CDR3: CATTWRSSGANVLTF
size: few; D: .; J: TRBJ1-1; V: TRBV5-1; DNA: TGCGCCAGCGTACCCAACTCGGTTTCGGACACTGAAGCTTTCTTT; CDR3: CASVPNSVSDTEAFF
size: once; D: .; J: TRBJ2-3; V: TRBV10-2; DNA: TGCGCCAGCAAGGTGGTGAAGGGTGCAGATACGCAGTATTTT; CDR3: CASKVVKGADTQYF
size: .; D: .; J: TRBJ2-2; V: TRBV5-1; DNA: TGCGCCAGCAGCTTGGACAGGGCCAACACCGGGGAGCTGTTTTTT; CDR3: CASSLDRANTGELFF
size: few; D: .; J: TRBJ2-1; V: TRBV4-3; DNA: TGCGCCAGCAGCCAGCAGGGACGGAGCTCCTACAATGAGCAGTTCTTC; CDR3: CASSQQGRSSYNEQFF
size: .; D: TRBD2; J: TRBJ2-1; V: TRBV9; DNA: TGTGCCAGCAGTTCCTCCGGGACTAGAACGAATGAGCAGTTCTTC; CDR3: CASSSSGTRTNEQFF
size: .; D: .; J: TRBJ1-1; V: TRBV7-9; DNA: TGTGCCAGCAGCCGAACACAGGGGAACACTGAAGCTTTCTTT; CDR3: CASSRTQGNTEAFF
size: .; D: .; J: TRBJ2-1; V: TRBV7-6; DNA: TGTGCCAGCAGCTTAGGACTGAACAATGAGCAGTTCTTC; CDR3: CASSLGLNNEQFF
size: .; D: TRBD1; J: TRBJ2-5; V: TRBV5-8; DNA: TGTGCCAGCAGTCACCAGGACAGGGGGCATGAGACCCAGTACTTC; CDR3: CASSHQDRGHETQYF
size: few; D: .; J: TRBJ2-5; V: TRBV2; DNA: TGTGCCAGCACCAAGACATGGAACCAAGAGACCCAGTACTTC; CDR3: CASTKTWNQETQYF
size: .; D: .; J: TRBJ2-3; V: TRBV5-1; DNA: TGCGCCAGCAGCTTGTTCACAGATACGCAGTATTTT; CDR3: CASSLFTDTQYF
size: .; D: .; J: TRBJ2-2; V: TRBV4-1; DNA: TGCGCCAGCAGCCAAGGCAGTCGGGAGCTGTTTTTT; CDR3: CASSQGSRELFF
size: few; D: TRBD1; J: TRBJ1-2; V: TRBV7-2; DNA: TGTGCCAGCAGCTCACGACCGCTCGACAGGGGCAGTGGCTACACCTTC; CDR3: CASSSRPLDRGSGYTF
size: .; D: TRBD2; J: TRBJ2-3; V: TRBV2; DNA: TGTGCCAGCGGGGGGGAGGCTTTTAGCACAGATACGCAGTATTTT; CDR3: CASGGEAFSTDTQYF
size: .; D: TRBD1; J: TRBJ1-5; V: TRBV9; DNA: TGTGCCAGCAGCGTATCAGGGACAGACAATCAGCCCCAGCATTTT; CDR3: CASSVSGTDNQPQHF
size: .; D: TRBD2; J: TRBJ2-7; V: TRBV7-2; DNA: TGTGCCAGCAGCTTAGCAGGACTAGCGAACTCCTACGAGCAGTACTTC; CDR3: CASSLAGLANSYEQYF
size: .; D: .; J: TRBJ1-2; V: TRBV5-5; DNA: TGTGCCAGCAGCCAAGCAGATTCTAACTATGGCTACACCTTC; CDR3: CASSQADSNYGYTF
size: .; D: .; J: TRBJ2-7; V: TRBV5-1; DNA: TGCGCCAGCAGCTTGGACAGTCCGGGTTTTGGATACGAGCAGTACTTC; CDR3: CASSLDSPGFGYEQYF
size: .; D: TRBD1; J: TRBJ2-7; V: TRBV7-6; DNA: TGTGCCAGCAGGGGTCCCGGGACAGGGGGCGAGCAGTACTTC; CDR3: CASRGPGTGGEQYF
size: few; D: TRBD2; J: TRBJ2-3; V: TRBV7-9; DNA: TGTGCCAGCAGCAGTGGACTAGCGGGAGCAGATACGCAGTATTTT; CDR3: CASSSGLAGADTQYF
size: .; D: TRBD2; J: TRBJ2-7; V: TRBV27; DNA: TGTGCCAGCAGTTTATTAGCGGGAGTCAGGTACGAGCAGTACTTC; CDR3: CASSLLAGVRYEQYF
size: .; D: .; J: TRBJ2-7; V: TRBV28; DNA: TGTGCCAGCAGTGGTAGGCCGACCTACGAGCAGTACTTC; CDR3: CASSGRPTYEQYF
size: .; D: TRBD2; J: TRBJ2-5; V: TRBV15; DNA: TGTGCCACCAGCAGAGCCCGCCTAGCGGGACGGGAGACCCAGTACTTC; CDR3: CATSRARLAGRETQYF
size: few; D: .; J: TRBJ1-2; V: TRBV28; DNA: TGTGCCAGCAGTAGAGAACAGAACTATGGCTACACCTTC; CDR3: CASSREQNYGYTF
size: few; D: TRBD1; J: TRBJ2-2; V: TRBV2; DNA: TGTGCCAGCACGGTGGGACAGGGGCTACCCGGGGAGCTGTTTTTT; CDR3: CASTVGQGLPGELFF
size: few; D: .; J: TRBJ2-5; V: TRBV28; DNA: TGTGCCAGCTGGGGGGGCGGGTTACGAGTGACCCAGTACTTC; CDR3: CASWGGGLRVTQYF
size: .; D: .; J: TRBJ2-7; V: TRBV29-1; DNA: TGCAGCGTTTCTTCGTTCTACGAGCAGTACTTC; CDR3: CSVSSFYEQYF
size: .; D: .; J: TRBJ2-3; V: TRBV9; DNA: TGTGCCAGCACCCCGACAATTAGCACAGATACGCAGTATTTT; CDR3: CASTPTISTDTQYF
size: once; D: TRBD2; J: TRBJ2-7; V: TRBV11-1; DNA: TGTGCCAGCAGCTTAAGAGGGACTACGGGCTACGAGCAGTACTTC; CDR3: CASSLRGTTGYEQYF